The clone carrying this TCR beta chain occurred once. The source of the sample is a study of blood T cell repertoires in COVID-19. Overall study: The study drew acute and convalescent COVID-19 samples from the United States, Italy and Spain. T cells, B-cell-depleted T cells, or PBMCs supplied cDNA or gDNA.

Trimming took 7 bases from V and 2 from J, leaving 19 bases between them. The CDR3 totals 17 residues. Germline V gene data show CDR1 as SGHDT and CDR2 as YYEEEE. In the original workflow: Cell counts per sample came from amplifying reference gene primers. Repertoires were generated with immunoSEQ multiplex PCR, while TCRdb's copy carries only in-frame clones and drops some. V, J and clone size were drawn from that table, and D and trimming were deduced from the DNA. This table has 100,000 to 110,000 clones, roughly 92% appearing once. The chain links TRBV5-6 to TRBJ2-6, with no clear D. This clonotype originated in a man aged 50 or older with active COVID-19. The material sequenced was peripheral blood. CDR3 loop: CASSLREEYPGANVLTF. Here the CDR3 DNA reads TGTGCCAGCTCTCTTAGAGAGGAGTACCCTGGGGCCAACGTCCTGACTTTC. The whole variable domain, filled in from reference TRBV5-6 and TRBJ2-6, reads DAGVTQSPTHLIKTRGQQVTLRCSPKSGHDTVSWYQQALGQGPQFIFQYYEEEERQRGNFPDRFSGHQFPNYSSELNVNALLLGDSALYLCASSLREEYPGANVLTFGAGSRLTVL.